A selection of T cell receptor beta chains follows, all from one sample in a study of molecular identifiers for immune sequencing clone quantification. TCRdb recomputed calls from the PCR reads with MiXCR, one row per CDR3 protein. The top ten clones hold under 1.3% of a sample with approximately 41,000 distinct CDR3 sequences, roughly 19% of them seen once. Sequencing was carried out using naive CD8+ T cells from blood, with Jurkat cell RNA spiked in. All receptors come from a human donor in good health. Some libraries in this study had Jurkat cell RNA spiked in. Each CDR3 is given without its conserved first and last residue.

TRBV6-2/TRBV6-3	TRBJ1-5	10	ASREVNQPQH
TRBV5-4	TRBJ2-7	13	ASSFFRDSAYEQY
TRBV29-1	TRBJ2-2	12	SVEPGVNTGELF
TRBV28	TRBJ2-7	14	ASSLRTGTGGYEQY
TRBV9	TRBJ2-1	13	ASSPPSGPYNEQF
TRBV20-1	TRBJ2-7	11	SARRGGSYEQY
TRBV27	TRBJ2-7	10	ASSLRGAEQY
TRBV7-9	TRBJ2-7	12	ASSLETGVYEQY
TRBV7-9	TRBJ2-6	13	ASSLDSAGANVLT
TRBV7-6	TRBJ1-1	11	ASNSGGFTEAF
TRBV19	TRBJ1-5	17	ASSTTPRDRVYGNQPQH
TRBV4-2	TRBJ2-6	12	ASSQGTGANVLT
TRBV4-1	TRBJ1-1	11	ASSQGVNTEAF
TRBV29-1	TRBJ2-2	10	SSMGYTGELF
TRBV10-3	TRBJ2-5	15	AIGGTGGPSPQETQY
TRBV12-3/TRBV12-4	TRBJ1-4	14	ASRDGQGIGYEKLF
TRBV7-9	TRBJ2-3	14	ASSLVGQLRTDTQY
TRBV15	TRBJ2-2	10	ATPGNTGELF
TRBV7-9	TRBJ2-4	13	ASSLFPGYENIQY
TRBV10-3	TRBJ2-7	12	AITNPGTNYEQY
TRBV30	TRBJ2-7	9	AWNVGFEQY
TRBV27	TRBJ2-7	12	ASSLSGASYEQY
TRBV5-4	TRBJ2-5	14	ASSLGSGQTQETQY
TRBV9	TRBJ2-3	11	ASRSHSTDTQY
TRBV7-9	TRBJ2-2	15	ASSFFPGPMNTGELF
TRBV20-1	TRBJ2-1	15	SARDLVGSHSLDEQF
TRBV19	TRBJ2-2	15	ASSIGVWTGYTGELF
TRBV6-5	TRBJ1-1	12	ASSPTVLNTEAL
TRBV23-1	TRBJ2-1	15	ASSLRYRDCTYNEQF
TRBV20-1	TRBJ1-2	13	SARDGTGGYYGYT
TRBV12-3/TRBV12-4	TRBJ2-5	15	ASSTEGLAGDQETQY
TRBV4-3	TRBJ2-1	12	ASSQDITSIEQF
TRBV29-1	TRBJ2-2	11	SVEGQNTGELF